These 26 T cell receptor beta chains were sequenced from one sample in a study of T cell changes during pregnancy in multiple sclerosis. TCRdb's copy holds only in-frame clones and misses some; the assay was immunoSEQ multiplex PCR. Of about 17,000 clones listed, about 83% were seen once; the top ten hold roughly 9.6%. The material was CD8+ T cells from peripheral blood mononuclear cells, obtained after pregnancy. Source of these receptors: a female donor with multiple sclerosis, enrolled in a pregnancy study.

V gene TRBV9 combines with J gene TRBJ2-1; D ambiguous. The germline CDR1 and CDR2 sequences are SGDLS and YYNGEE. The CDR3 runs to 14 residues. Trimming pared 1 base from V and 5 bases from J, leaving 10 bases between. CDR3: CASSVRAVDNEQFF. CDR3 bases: TGTGCCAGCAGCGTACGCGCGGTGGACAATGAGCAGTTCTTC.

CDR3 bases: TGTGCCAGCAGTGAAAAGGAAGGGGGTAACAATGAGCAGTTCTTC. It yields the protein CASSEKEGGNNEQFF. V is TRBV6-1 and J is TRBJ2-1, with D possibly matching TRBD1 (6 bases). Germline V gene sequence: CDR1 MNHNS, CDR2 SASEGT. V lost 2 bases and J 5 bases, leaving 13 bases between the germline ends. The CDR3 is 15 amino acids.

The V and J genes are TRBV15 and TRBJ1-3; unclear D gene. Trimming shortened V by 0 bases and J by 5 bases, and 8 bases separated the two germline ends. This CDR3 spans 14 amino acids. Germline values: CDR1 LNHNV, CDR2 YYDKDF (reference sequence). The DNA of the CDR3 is TGTGCCACCAGCAGAGATTCAGGTAGAAACACCATATATTTT. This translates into CATSRDSGRNTIYF.

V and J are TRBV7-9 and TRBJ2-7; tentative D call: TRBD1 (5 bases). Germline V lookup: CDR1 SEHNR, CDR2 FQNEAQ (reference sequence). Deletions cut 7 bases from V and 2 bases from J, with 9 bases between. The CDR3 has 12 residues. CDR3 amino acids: CASMGRAYEQYF. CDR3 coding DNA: TGTGCCAGCATGGGCAGGGCCTACGAGCAGTACTTC. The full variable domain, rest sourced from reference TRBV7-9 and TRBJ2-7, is DTGVSQNPRHKITKRGQNVTFRCDPISEHNRLYWYRQTLGQGPEFLTYFQNEAQLEKSRLLSDRFSAERPKGSFSTLEIQRTEQGDSAMYLCASMGRAYEQYFGPGTRLTVT.

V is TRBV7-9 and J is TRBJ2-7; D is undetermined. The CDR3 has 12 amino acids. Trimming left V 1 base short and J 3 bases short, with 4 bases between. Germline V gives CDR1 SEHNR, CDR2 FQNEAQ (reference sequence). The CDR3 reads CASSLDIYEQYF. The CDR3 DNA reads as TGTGCCAGCAGCTTAGACATCTACGAGCAGTACTTC.

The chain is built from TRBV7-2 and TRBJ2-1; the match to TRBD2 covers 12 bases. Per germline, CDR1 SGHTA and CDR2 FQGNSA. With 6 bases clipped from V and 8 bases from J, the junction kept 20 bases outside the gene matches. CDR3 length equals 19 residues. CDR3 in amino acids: CASSLGTSGLLHTSDEQFF. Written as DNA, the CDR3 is TGTGCCAGCAGTCTCGGGACTAGCGGGCTACTTCACACGAGCGATGAGCAGTTCTTC.

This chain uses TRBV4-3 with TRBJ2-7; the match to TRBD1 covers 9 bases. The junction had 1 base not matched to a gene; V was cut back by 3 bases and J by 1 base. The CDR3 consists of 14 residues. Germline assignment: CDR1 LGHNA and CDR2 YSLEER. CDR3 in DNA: TGCGCCAGCAGCCAGGGACAGGGATCCTACGAGCAGTACTTC. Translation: CASSQGQGSYEQYF.

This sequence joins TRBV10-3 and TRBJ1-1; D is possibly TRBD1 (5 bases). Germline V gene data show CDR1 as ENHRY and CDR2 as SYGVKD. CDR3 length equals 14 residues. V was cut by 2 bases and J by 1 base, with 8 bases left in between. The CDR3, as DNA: TGTGCCATCAGTGAGACTGGACAGAACACTGAAGCTTTCTTT. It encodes CAISETGQNTEAFF.

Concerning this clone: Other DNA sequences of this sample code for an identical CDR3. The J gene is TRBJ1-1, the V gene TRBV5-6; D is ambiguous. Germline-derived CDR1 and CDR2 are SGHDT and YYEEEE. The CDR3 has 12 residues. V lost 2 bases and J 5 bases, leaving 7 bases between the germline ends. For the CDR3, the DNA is TGTGCCAGCAGCTTAAGAGGGACTGAAGCTTTCTTT. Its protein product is CASSLRGTEAFF.

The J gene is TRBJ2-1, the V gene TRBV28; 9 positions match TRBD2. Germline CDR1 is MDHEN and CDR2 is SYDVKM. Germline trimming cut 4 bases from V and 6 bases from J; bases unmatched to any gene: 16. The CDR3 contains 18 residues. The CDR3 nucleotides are TGTGCCAGCAGTTCTCGACGGGAGAGCGGGGGGCCCTTCAATGAGCAGTTCTTC. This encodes CASSSRRESGGPFNEQFF.

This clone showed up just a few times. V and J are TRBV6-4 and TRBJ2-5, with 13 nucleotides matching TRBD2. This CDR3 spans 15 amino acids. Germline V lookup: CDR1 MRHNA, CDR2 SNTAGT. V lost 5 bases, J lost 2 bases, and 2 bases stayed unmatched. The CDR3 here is CASSKLAGGQETQYF. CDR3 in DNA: TGTGCCAGCAGTAAACTAGCGGGAGGGCAAGAGACCCAGTACTTC.

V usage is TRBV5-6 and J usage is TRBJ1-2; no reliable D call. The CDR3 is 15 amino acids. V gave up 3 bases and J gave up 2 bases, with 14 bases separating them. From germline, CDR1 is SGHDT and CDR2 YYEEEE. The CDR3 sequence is CASSWEDYTNYGYTF. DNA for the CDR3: TGTGCCAGCAGCTGGGAGGACTATACAAACTATGGCTACACCTTC. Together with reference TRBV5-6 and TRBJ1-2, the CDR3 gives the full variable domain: DAGVTQSPTHLIKTRGQQVTLRCSPKSGHDTVSWYQQALGQGPQFIFQYYEEEERQRGNFPDRFSGHQFPNYSSELNVNALLLGDSALYLCASSWEDYTNYGYTFGSGTRLTVV.

The CDR3: CASGLGTGKETQYF. The CDR3 region has the DNA TGTGCCAGCGGACTAGGGACAGGGAAAGAGACCCAGTACTTC. V usage is TRBV6-6 and J usage is TRBJ2-5, with TRBD1 identical over 9 bases. The germline V gene has CDR1 MNHNY and CDR2 SVGAGI (reference sequence). CDR3 length: 14 residues. V shed 8 bases and J 3 bases; nucleotides not matched to a gene: 7.

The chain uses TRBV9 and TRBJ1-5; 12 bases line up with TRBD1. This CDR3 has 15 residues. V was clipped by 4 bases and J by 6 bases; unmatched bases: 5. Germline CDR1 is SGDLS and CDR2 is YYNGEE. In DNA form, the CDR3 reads TGTGCCAGCAGCTCCGGGACAGGGGGCAGTCAGCCCCAGCATTTT. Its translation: CASSSGTGGSQPQHF. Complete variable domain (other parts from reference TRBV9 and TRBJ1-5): DSGVTQTPKHLITATGQRVTLRCSPRSGDLSVYWYQQSLDQGLQFLIQYYNGEERAKGNILERFSAQQFPDLHSELNLSSLELGDSALYFCASSSGTGGSQPQHFGDGTRLSIL.

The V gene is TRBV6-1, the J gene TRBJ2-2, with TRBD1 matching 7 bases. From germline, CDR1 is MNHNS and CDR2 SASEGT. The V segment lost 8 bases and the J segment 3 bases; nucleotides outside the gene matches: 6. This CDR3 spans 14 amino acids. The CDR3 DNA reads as TGTGCCAGCGTGGGACAGCTGTACACCGGGGAGCTGTTTTTT. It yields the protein CASVGQLYTGELFF.

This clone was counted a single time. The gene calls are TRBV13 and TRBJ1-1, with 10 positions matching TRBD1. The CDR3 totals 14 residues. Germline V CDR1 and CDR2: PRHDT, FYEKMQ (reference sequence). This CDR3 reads CVIPGTGDNTEAFF. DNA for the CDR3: TGTGTCATTCCCGGGACAGGGGACAACACTGAAGCTTTCTTT. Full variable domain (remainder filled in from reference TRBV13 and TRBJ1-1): AAGVIQSPRHLIKEKRETATLKCYPIPRHDTVYWYQQGPGQDPQFLISFYEKMQSDKGSIPDRFSAQQFSDYHSELNMSSLELGDSALYFCVIPGTGDNTEAFFGQGTRLTVV.

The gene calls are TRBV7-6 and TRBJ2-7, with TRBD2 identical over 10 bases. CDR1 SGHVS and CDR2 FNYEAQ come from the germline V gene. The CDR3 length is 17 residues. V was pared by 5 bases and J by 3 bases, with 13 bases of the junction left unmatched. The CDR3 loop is CASSVGDGLAGVYEQYF. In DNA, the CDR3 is TGTGCCAGCAGCGTAGGGGACGGGCTAGCGGGAGTCTACGAGCAGTACTTC.

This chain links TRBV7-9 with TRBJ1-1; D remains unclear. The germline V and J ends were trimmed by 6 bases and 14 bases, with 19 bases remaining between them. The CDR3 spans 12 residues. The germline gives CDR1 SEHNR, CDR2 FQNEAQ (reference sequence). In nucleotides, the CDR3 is TGTGCCAGCAGGCCTAAACTAGGGCGCCCCTTCTTT. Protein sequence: CASRPKLGRPFF.

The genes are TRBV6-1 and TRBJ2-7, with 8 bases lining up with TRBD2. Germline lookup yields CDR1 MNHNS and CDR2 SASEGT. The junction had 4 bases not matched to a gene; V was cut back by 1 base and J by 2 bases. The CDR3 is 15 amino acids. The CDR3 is CASSEGGAGAYEQYF. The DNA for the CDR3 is TGTGCCAGCAGTGAAGGGGGAGCGGGAGCCTACGAGCAGTACTTC.

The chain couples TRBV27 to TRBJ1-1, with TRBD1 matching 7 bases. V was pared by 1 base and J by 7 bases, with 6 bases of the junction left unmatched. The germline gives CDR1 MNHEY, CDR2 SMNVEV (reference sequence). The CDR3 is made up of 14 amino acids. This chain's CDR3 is CASSLYRGEIEAFF. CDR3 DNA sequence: TGTGCCAGCAGTTTATACAGGGGAGAGATTGAAGCTTTCTTT.

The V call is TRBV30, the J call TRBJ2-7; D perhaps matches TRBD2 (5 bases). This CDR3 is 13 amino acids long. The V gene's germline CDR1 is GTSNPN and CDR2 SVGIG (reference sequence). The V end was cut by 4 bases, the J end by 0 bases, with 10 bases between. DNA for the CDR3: TGTGCCTGGATGGACTTTCACTCCTACGAGCAGTACTTC. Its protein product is CAWMDFHSYEQYF.

Here the CDR3 DNA reads TGTGCCAGCAGTGACGGAGTCACAGATACGCAGTATTTT. Amino acid sequence: CASSDGVTDTQYF. The chain carries TRBV6-4 and TRBJ2-3; D call uncertain. CDR1 is MRHNA, CDR2 SNTAGT, per germline. The CDR3 is 13 amino acids. Trimming took off 2 bases at V and 2 bases at J, with 5 bases between the two ends.

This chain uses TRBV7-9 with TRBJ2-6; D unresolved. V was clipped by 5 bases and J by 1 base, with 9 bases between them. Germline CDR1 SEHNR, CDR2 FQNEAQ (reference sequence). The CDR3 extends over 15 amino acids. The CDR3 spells CASSPVVSGANVLTF. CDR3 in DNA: TGTGCCAGCAGCCCCGTTGTTTCTGGGGCCAACGTCCTGACTTTC.

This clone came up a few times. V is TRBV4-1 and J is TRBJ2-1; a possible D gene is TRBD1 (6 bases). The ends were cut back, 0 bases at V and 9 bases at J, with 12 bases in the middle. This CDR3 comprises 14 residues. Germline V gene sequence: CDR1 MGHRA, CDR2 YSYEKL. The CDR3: CASSQEAGVVEQFF. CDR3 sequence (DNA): TGCGCCAGCAGCCAAGAAGCAGGGGTGGTTGAGCAGTTCTTC.

Written as DNA, the CDR3 is TGTGCCAGCAGCGAGACAGGCAAACTCAACTATGGCTACACCTTC. It specifies CASSETGKLNYGYTF. The chain links TRBV2 to TRBJ1-2; a weak D match, TRBD1 (6 bases). Trimming removed 6 bases from V and 2 bases from J, with 16 bases in between. The germline V gene encodes CDR1 SNHLY and CDR2 FYNNEI. The CDR3 contains 15 residues. The variable domain in full, completed from reference TRBV2 and TRBJ1-2, reads EPEVTQTPSHQVTQMGQEVILRCVPISNHLYFYWYRQILGQKVEFLVSFYNNEISEKSEIFDDQFSVERPDGSNFTLKIRSTKLEDSAMYFCASSETGKLNYGYTFGSGTRLTVV.

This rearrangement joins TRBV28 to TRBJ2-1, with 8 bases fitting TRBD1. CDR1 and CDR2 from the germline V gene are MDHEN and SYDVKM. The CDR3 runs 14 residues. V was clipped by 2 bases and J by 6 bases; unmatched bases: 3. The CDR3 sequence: CASSLLGTGNEQFF. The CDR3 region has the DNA TGTGCCAGCAGTTTACTTGGGACAGGCAATGAGCAGTTCTTC.